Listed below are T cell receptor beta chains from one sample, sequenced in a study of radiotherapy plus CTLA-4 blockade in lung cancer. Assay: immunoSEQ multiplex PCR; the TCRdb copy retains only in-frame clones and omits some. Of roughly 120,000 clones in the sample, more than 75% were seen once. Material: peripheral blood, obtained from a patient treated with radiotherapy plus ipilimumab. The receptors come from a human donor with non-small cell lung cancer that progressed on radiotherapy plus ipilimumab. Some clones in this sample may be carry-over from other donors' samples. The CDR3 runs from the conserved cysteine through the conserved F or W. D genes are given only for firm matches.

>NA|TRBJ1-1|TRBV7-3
TGTGCCAGCAGCTTACAGGGGAACACTGAAGCTTTCTTT
CASSLQGNTEAFF
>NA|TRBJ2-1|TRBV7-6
TGTGCCAGCAGCCCCCGTGGGTTAAAGGGATGGGATGAGCAGTTCTTC
CASSPRGLKGWDEQFF
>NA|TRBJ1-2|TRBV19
TGTGCCAGTAGGAACACGATGGGACGGTCCTATGGCTACACCTTC
CASRNTMGRSYGYTF
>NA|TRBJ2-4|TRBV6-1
TGTGCCAGCAGCCAAGGGATAGGAAACATTCAGTACTTC
CASSQGIGNIQYF
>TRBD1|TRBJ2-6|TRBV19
TGTGCCAGTAGTATCAGGGACAGCGTCCTGACTTTC
CASSIRDSVLTF
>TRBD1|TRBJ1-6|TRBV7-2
TGTGCCAGCAGCCATACAGGGGGCGCAAATTCACCCCTCCACTTT
CASSHTGGANSPLHF
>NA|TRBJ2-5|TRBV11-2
TGTGCCAGCAGCTTAGTGAGAGGCCAGGCGCGGACCCAGTACTTC
CASSLVRGQARTQYF
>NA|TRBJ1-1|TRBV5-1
TGCGCCAGCAGCTTAGACAGACTTGAAGCTTTCTTT
CASSLDRLEAFF
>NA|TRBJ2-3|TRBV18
TGTGCCAGCTCACCAGAGGAGGGCGTTAGCACAGATACGCAGTATTTT
CASSPEEGVSTDTQYF
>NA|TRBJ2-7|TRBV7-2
TGTGCCAGCAGCTTCACAGGCCCGGGCTACGAGCAGTACTTC
CASSFTGPGYEQYF
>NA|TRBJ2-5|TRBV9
TGTGCCAGCAGCAGACTTGGGGGGCCAGAGACCCAGTACTTC
CASSRLGGPETQYF
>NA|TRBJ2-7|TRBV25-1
TGTGCCAGCAGCAAGACGGCAGGGGACCTCTACGAGCAGTACTTC
CASSKTAGDLYEQYF